The rows below give T cell receptor beta chains drawn from one sample of a study of identical twins. MiXCR was run by TCRdb on the 5' RACE reads, yielding one entry per CDR3 protein. The repertoire holds about 240,000 distinct CDR3 sequences, with about 11% as singletons. The sample taken for sequencing was memory T cells sorted from blood. The origin of the receptors is a man between 50 and 59 years old in good health. CDR3s include the opening cysteine and the closing phenylalanine or tryptophan. Fields, in order: D gene, clone size, J gene, V gene, CDR3 protein, CDR3 DNA. The D gene is left open where the match is weak. Clone size is shown for a subset of rows, as once, few, many or a class of expanded clone.

TRBD1	few	TRBJ2-2	TRBV20-1	CSATTGGIGELFF	TGCAGTGCGACTACAGGGGGCATCGGGGAGCTGTTTTTT
TRBD2	many	TRBJ2-1	TRBV6-2/TRBV6-3	CASSSPTGTSGRSYNEQFF	TGTGCCAGCAGTTCCCCAACCGGGACTAGCGGAAGATCCTACAATGAGCAGTTCTTC
-	-	TRBJ1-4	TRBV2	CASSESFGLFF	TGTGCCAGCAGTGAATCTTTCGGACTGTTTTTT
-	many	TRBJ1-6	TRBV7-2	CASSFSPFRGGNSPLHF	TGTGCCAGCAGCTTCAGTCCTTTTCGGGGCGGTAATTCACCCCTCCACTTT
TRBD2	-	TRBJ2-3	TRBV7-8	CASSLPPIAGSTDTQYF	TGTGCCAGCAGCTTACCTCCCATAGCGGGGAGCACAGATACGCAGTATTTT
-	few	TRBJ1-2	TRBV12-3/TRBV12-4	CASSFSGRRGYTF	TGTGCCAGCAGTTTCTCAGGGAGACGAGGCTACACCTTC
-	few	TRBJ2-7	TRBV7-2	CASSFTDTTGEQYF	TGTGCCAGCAGCTTTACGGACACTACCGGCGAGCAGTACTTC
TRBD1	many	TRBJ2-4	TRBV4-3	CASSHLQGAKNIQYF	TGCGCCAGCAGCCACTTACAGGGGGCCAAAAACATTCAGTACTTC
-	few	TRBJ2-3	TRBV3-1	CASSQGEANTDTQYF	TGTGCCAGCAGCCAAGGGGAGGCGAACACAGATACGCAGTATTTT
-	many	TRBJ2-4	TRBV5-5	CASSPVQGRGNIQYF	TGTGCCAGCAGCCCGGTCCAGGGTAGGGGAAACATTCAGTACTTC
TRBD2	few	TRBJ2-7	TRBV28	CASSRPAGGSYEQYF	TGTGCCAGCAGTCGCCCAGCGGGAGGGTCCTACGAGCAGTACTTC
TRBD1	few	TRBJ1-2	TRBV12-3/TRBV12-4	CASSGTDHGYTF	TGTGCCAGCAGCGGGACAGACCATGGCTACACCTTC
-	-	TRBJ1-5	TRBV5-1	CASSKQPGGEQPQHF	TGCGCCAGCAGCAAACAACCCGGTGGAGAACAGCCCCAGCATTTT
TRBD1	many	TRBJ2-7	TRBV28	CASSLLTGEDYEQYF	TGTGCCAGCAGTTTATTGACAGGGGAGGATTACGAGCAGTACTTC
TRBD1	few	TRBJ1-4	TRBV7-2	CASSRGQTTNEKLFF	TGTGCCAGCAGCAGGGGACAGACAACTAATGAAAAACTGTTTTTT
TRBD2	-	TRBJ2-1	TRBV7-9	CASSGISGSSYNEQFF	TGTGCCAGCAGCGGTATTAGCGGGAGCTCCTACAATGAGCAGTTCTTC
TRBD2	-	TRBJ2-1	TRBV18	CASSPQGLAGAYNEQFF	TGTGCCAGCTCACCTCAGGGACTAGCGGGGGCCTACAATGAGCAGTTCTTC
-	-	TRBJ2-5	TRBV4-1	CASSQEGRMLSPQETQYF	TGCGCCAGCAGCCAAGAAGGAAGAATGCTGAGCCCCCAAGAGACCCAGTACTTC
-	few	TRBJ2-4	TRBV7-8	CASSPNRARGNIQYF	TGTGCCAGCAGCCCCAACAGGGCTAGGGGAAACATTCAGTACTTC
TRBD2	many	TRBJ2-2	TRBV20-1	CSARLGGGPTGELFF	TGCAGTGCTAGACTGGGCGGGGGGCCAACCGGGGAGCTGTTTTTT
-	few	TRBJ2-3	TRBV28	CASRRPGGTDTQYF	TGTGCCAGCAGGCGCCCGGGGGGCACAGATACGCAGTATTTT
-	-	TRBJ2-7	TRBV5-1	CASSLAGHGTSYEQYF	TGCGCCAGCAGCTTGGCCGGACACGGTACCTCCTACGAGCAGTACTTC
TRBD2	many	TRBJ2-1	TRBV12-3/TRBV12-4	CASSLTSGGYNEQFF	TGTGCCAGCAGTCTGACTAGCGGGGGATACAATGAGCAGTTCTTC
-	many	TRBJ2-1	TRBV6-1	CASRMTGRHNEQFF	TGTGCCAGCAGAATGACGGGACGCCACAATGAGCAGTTCTTC
TRBD1	few	TRBJ2-1	TRBV3-1	CASSQVHGTGTHEQFF	TGTGCCAGCAGCCAAGTGCACGGGACAGGGACGCATGAGCAGTTCTTC
-	many	TRBJ1-4	TRBV6-2/TRBV6-3	CASSYGVKTEKLFF	TGTGCCAGCAGTTACGGGGTGAAGACCGAAAAACTGTTTTTT
TRBD1	-	TRBJ1-5	TRBV20-1	CSAWGTDQPQHF	TGCAGTGCCTGGGGGACAGATCAGCCCCAGCATTTT
-	few	TRBJ1-4	TRBV11-1	CASSQREDSTNEKLFF	TGTGCCAGCAGCCAAAGAGAAGATTCAACTAATGAAAAACTGTTTTTT
-	few	TRBJ2-1	TRBV20-1	CSARDRRGPSYNEQFF	TGCAGTGCTAGAGATCGGCGGGGACCCTCCTACAATGAGCAGTTCTTC